This is a list of T cell receptor beta chains from one sample in a study of metastatic and nonmetastatic thyroid tumors. TCRdb reprocessed the PCR reads using MiXCR. Here the sample spans about 24,000 clones, about an eighth being singletons. Input material: blood. The receptors derive from a female donor with papillary thyroid cancer or a benign thyroid nodule (not recorded which). Some clones in this sample may be carry-over from other donors' samples. CDR3s include the opening cysteine and the closing phenylalanine or tryptophan. Each record gives: CDR3 DNA, CDR3 protein, D gene, clone size, CDR3 length, J gene, V gene. A D gene is named only where the DNA matches it firmly. The size entry gives once, few or many counts, or a class when the clone is expanded.

CDR3nt: TGTGCCACCAGCAGGACTAGCAGCTACAATGAGCAGTTCTTC
CDR3aa: CATSRTSSYNEQFF
d_gene: TRBD2
abundance: many
len: 14
j_gene: TRBJ2-1
v_gene: TRBV15

CDR3nt: TGTGCCTGGAGTGTCATCAATGAGCAGTTCTTC
CDR3aa: CAWSVINEQFF
d_gene: -
abundance: medium-sized
len: 11
j_gene: TRBJ2-1
v_gene: TRBV30

CDR3nt: TGTGCCAGCAGCTTATTTCTGGCGGGCTTCGGGGATTCACCCCTCCACTTT
CDR3aa: CASSLFLAGFGDSPLHF
d_gene: -
abundance: many
len: 17
j_gene: TRBJ1-6
v_gene: TRBV7-2

CDR3nt: TGCAGTGCTAGAGATCAATACATACTTAACACTGAAGCTTTCTTT
CDR3aa: CSARDQYILNTEAFF
d_gene: -
abundance: many
len: 15
j_gene: TRBJ1-1
v_gene: TRBV20-1

CDR3nt: TGTGCCAGCAGCCCACAACGGGGCCTAGCGCAGAGCACAGATACGCAGTATTTT
CDR3aa: CASSPQRGLAQSTDTQYF
d_gene: -
abundance: many
len: 18
j_gene: TRBJ2-3
v_gene: TRBV11-1

CDR3nt: TGTGCCAGCAGTTATCACGGGAGGGCCGAAGAGACCCAGTACTTC
CDR3aa: CASSYHGRAEETQYF
d_gene: TRBD2
abundance: many
len: 15
j_gene: TRBJ2-5
v_gene: TRBV12-3/TRBV12-4

CDR3nt: TGTGCCAGCAGCCCGGAGGAGAACATGAACACTGAAGCTTTCTTT
CDR3aa: CASSPEENMNTEAFF
d_gene: -
abundance: many
len: 15
j_gene: TRBJ1-1
v_gene: TRBV6-4

CDR3nt: TGCGCCAGCAGCTTGGCGGGAGGACTAGCGGGAGACGAGCAGTACTTC
CDR3aa: CASSLAGGLAGDEQYF
d_gene: TRBD2
abundance: many
len: 16
j_gene: TRBJ2-7
v_gene: TRBV5-1

CDR3nt: TGCAGTGCTAGAGAGGGACAGTACAATCAGCCCCAGCATTTT
CDR3aa: CSAREGQYNQPQHF
d_gene: TRBD1
abundance: many
len: 14
j_gene: TRBJ1-5
v_gene: TRBV20-1

CDR3nt: TGCGCCAGCAGGGCCCCGGACAGGGGGTCCCACGAGCAGTACTTC
CDR3aa: CASRAPDRGSHEQYF
d_gene: TRBD1
abundance: many
len: 15
j_gene: TRBJ2-7
v_gene: TRBV4-1